These 14 T cell receptor beta chains were all obtained from the same sample, sequenced in a study of a mutant IDH1 vaccine in newly diagnosed glioma. Specified time point: week 23, last vaccination. With topical imiquimod, each dose of the vaccine consisted of 300 ug of mutant IDH1 20-mer peptide. Data came from immunoSEQ multiplex PCR; TCRdb stores just in-frame clones and leaves some out. The table lists around 55,000 clones, 80% of them singletons. These receptors have no identified antigens. This sample comprised PBMCs, obtained from a glioma patient whose treatment included an IDH1 peptide vaccine. The receptors derive from a man aged 35-49 years with glioma.

By share of the sample, this clone is medium-sized. The chain is built from TRBV15 and TRBJ1-1; 9 positions match TRBD1. The CDR3 has 14 amino acids. The germline V gene has CDR1 LNHNV and CDR2 YYDKDF (reference sequence). V shed 8 bases and J 6 bases; nucleotides not matched to a gene: 10. The CDR3 sequence: CATGTGGGLAEAFF. The CDR3 nucleotides read TGTGCCACCGGTACAGGGGGCGGACTGGCTGAAGCTTTCTTT.

The gene calls are TRBV6-5 and TRBJ1-3; maybe TRBD1 (6 bases). V was cut by 3 bases and J by 4 bases, with 16 bases left in between. Germline values: CDR1 MNHEY, CDR2 SVGAGI. The CDR3 is 16 residues long. CDR3 amino acids: CASSYGGLSVGNTIYF. For the CDR3, the DNA is TGTGCCAGCAGTTATGGGGGGCTCTCAGTGGGAAACACCATATATTTT.

In nucleotides, the CDR3 is TGTGCCAGCAGGGGGGGACAGTTCGCGAACGGCAATCAGCCCCAGCATTTT. Protein: CASRGGQFANGNQPQHF. This rearrangement joins TRBV2 to TRBJ1-5; TRBD1 matches 7 bases. The CDR3 sequence is 17 residues long. V trimming: 6 bases; J trimming: 2 bases; junction bases outside the gene matches: 13. The germline gives CDR1 SNHLY, CDR2 FYNNEI.

This rearrangement joins TRBV5-6 to TRBJ1-2, with TRBD1 matching over 7 bases. In germline, CDR1 is SGHDT, CDR2 YYEEEE. The J segment lost 4 bases and the V segment lost 1 base, leaving 7 bases of the junction unmatched. The CDR3 sequence is 15 residues long. The CDR3: CASSLSGGGLYGYTF. The CDR3 DNA reads TGTGCCAGCAGCTTGTCGGGAGGGGGCCTCTATGGCTACACCTTC.

DNA for the CDR3: TGTGCCAGCAGCTTAGCCAGGGCCCCAGATACGCAGTATTTT. Translating it yields CASSLARAPDTQYF. The chain employs TRBV7-2 and TRBJ2-3; a possible D gene is TRBD1 (5 bases). Germline V gene sequence: CDR1 SGHTA, CDR2 FQGNSA. The CDR3 loop spans 14 amino acids. V shed 0 bases and J shed 4 bases, with 8 bases lying between them.

The V call is TRBV6-6, the J call TRBJ1-1, with D possibly being TRBD1 (5 bases). The CDR3 consists of 11 residues. V was cut by 5 bases and J by 14 bases, with 15 bases left in between. CDR1 and CDR2 from the germline V gene are MNHNY and SVGAGI (reference sequence). The CDR3 loop is CASSDAREEFF. In DNA, the CDR3 is TGTGCCAGCAGTGACGCCAGGGAGGAGTTCTTT.

The genes are TRBV5-8 and TRBJ2-2; D is perhaps TRBD2 (7 bases). The germline gives CDR1 SGHTS, CDR2 YDEGEE. The CDR3 extends over 16 amino acids. V was trimmed by 3 bases and J by 0 bases, leaving 12 bases between them. The CDR3 nucleotides read TGTGCCAGCAGCTGGGCGGGGGCCTCGAACACCGGGGAGCTGTTTTTT. The encoded protein is CASSWAGASNTGELFF.

The genes are TRBV11-2 and TRBJ2-7, with D perhaps matching TRBD2 (6 bases). Germline assignment: CDR1 SGHAT and CDR2 FQNNGV. V lost 4 bases to trimming and J lost 4 bases, with 20 bases between them. This CDR3 contains 16 residues. CDR3 loop: CASSSDPQGRRYEQYF. For the CDR3, the DNA is TGTGCCAGCAGCTCCGATCCCCAAGGGAGGAGGTACGAGCAGTACTTC.

This clone showed up just a few times. The V call is TRBV7-2, the J call TRBJ1-5, with D possibly being TRBD1 (5 bases). V was pared by 5 bases and J by 3 bases, with 11 bases between. The CDR3 is 14 amino acids. Germline V gives CDR1 SGHTA, CDR2 FQGNSA. CDR3 DNA: TGTGCCAGCAGCGCCGGGGCTAACAATCAGCCCCAGCATTTT. Its protein is CASSAGANNQPQHF.

This sequence joins TRBV5-1 and TRBJ2-2, with TRBD1 matching 10 bases. The length of the CDR3 is 15 residues. Trimming took 4 bases from V and 7 from J; bases not matched to a gene: 7. CDR1 is SGHRS, CDR2 YFSETQ, per germline. The CDR3 DNA reads as TGCGCCAGCAGCAAGGACAGGGGGGATAGCGGGGAGCTGTTTTTT. It yields the protein CASSKDRGDSGELFF.

The V and J genes are TRBV6-6 and TRBJ2-4, with D unclear. V shed 3 bases and J shed 8 bases, with 11 bases lying between them. There are 13 residues in the CDR3. Per the germline V gene, CDR1 is MNHNY and CDR2 is SVGAGI (reference sequence). CDR3: CASSYSIEDIQYF. The CDR3, as DNA: TGTGCCAGCAGTTATTCCATCGAGGACATTCAGTACTTC.

This chain joins TRBV30 and TRBJ1-2; no firm D call. The germline V gene has CDR1 GTSNPN and CDR2 SVGIG (reference sequence). The V and J ends lost 0 bases and 8 bases respectively, with 16 bases between them. CDR3 length: 14 amino acids. In nucleotides, the CDR3 is TGTGCCTGGAGTGTACAAGGCTCCTTCCGAGGCTACACCTTC. Translation: CAWSVQGSFRGYTF.

The chain uses TRBV5-6 and TRBJ1-1; D not certain. The V end was cut by 6 bases, the J end by 1 base, with 7 bases between. CDR1 SGHDT and CDR2 YYEEEE come from the germline V gene. The CDR3 has 12 amino acids. CDR3 DNA: TGTGCCAGCACACGTCGGAACACTGAAGCTTTCTTT. Its translation: CASTRRNTEAFF. The whole variable domain, filled in from reference TRBV5-6 and TRBJ1-1, reads DAGVTQSPTHLIKTRGQQVTLRCSPKSGHDTVSWYQQALGQGPQFIFQYYEEEERQRGNFPDRFSGHQFPNYSSELNVNALLLGDSALYLCASTRRNTEAFFGQGTRLTVV.

Of note for this clone: Because the CDR3's place on the DNA is in doubt, the DNA is left out and the CDR3 is given as listed by TCRdb. This rearrangement joins TRBV5-1 to TRBJ2-7; the table names TRBD1, a call not compared with the DNA. The CDR3 totals 13 residues, both ends included. Germline CDR1 SGHRS, CDR2 YFSETQ. CDR3 loop: CASSIQVSHEQYF.